This T cell receptor beta chain was observed in a study of blood T cell repertoires in COVID-19. Only in-frame clones appear in the TCRdb table, and some are missing; sequencing was by immunoSEQ multiplex PCR. The table shows around 300,000 clones, with over 75% occurring only once. After removal of 2 bases from V and 5 bases from J, the junction contained 5 bases not matched to a gene. CDR1 SGHDT and CDR2 YYEEEE come from the germline V gene. The CDR3 sequence is 16 residues long. This TCR derives from a man younger than 40 who had recovered from COVID-19. This chain connects TRBV5-6 to TRBJ2-2, with 11 bases fitting TRBD1. The sequencing sample was made of PBMCs or T cells enriched from blood (not recorded which). The CDR3 spells CASSLGQGAITGELFF. As DNA, the CDR3 is TGTGCCAGCAGCTTAGGACAGGGGGCTATAACCGGGGAGCTGTTTTTT.